The table lists the clone carrying this T cell receptor (beta chain) with a count of one. Participant age was roughly 18 to 95 years, and participants resided in about two dozen US areas. Cohort placement rested on clinical history that participants reported themselves. All recovered Cohort 3 donors got two negative PCRs, got clearance, or saw symptom resolution. The data are from a study of blood T cell repertoires in COVID-19. On the study more broadly: T cells, B-cell-depleted T cells, or PBMCs provided the cDNA or gDNA that served as material.

Germline V gene data show CDR1 as LGHDT and CDR2 as YNNKEL (reference sequence). The V end lost 0 bases, the J end lost 3 bases, and 11 bases lay between the germline ends. CDR3 size: 16 residues. The table came from immunoSEQ multiplex PCR; TCRdb's copy has only in-frame clones and leaves some out. Of 260,000 or so clones listed, 75% to 90% were seen once; the top ten hold around 2.3%. The sequenced material came from PBMCs or T cells enriched from blood (not recorded which). This rearrangement joins TRBV3-1 (or the pseudogene TRBV3-2) to TRBJ1-4; D gene ambiguous. The sequence came from a woman in her 50s who had recovered from COVID-19. This CDR3 is CASSQETSGANEKLFF. The CDR3 nucleotides read TGTGCCAGCAGCCAAGAAACAAGCGGGGCTAATGAAAAACTGTTTTTT.